This T cell receptor (beta chain) is from a study of T-cell reconstitution after alpha-beta-depleted transplantation in children. Study observations and caveats: Alpha-beta T cells about two months after transplant reportedly derived from several hundred expanded graft clones.

This clonotype was seen more than once but under ten times. Its specificity is not known. The CDR3 extends over 15 amino acids. The V gene lost 4 bases and the J gene lost 2 bases, with 13 bases spanning the gap. The germline gives CDR1 KGHDR, CDR2 SFDVKD. Molecular barcoding with unique molecular identifiers was used for the TCRbeta library. TCRdb used MiXCR to reprocess the PCR reads, holding one entry per CDR3 protein. The repertoire includes approximately 1,000,000 distinct CDR3 sequences, around 30% of them detected once, and over 25% sits in the top ten. This chain joins TRBV24-1 and TRBJ1-2; no definite D call. The receptor was isolated from a boy under two years old who had a stem cell transplant for SCID, so the T cells may come from the graft donor. Source: PBMCs, mostly from graft donor cells, taken 360 days after TCRalphabeta/CD19-depleted stem cell transplant. DNA of the CDR3: TGTGCCACCAGTGACCCCATTGGTGCAAACTATGGCTACACCTTC. Its translation is CATSDPIGANYGYTF.